A selection of T cell receptor beta chains follows, all from one sample in a study of blood T cell repertoires in COVID-19. TCRdb's table, derived via immunoSEQ multiplex PCR, lists solely in-frame clones and lacks some. This sample has approximately 300,000 clones; roughly 90% occur once, and the top ten carry roughly 6.7%. The sample taken for sequencing was peripheral blood. The receptors originated from a man between 18 and 35 years old who had recovered from COVID-19. The CDR3 runs from the conserved cysteine through the conserved F or W. D genes are given only for firm matches. Clone size is shown for a subset of rows, as once, few, many or a class of expanded clone.

V gene	D gene	J gene	clone size	CDR3 protein	CDR3 DNA
TRBV7-5	-	TRBJ1-1	-	CARSFIDRNTEAFF	TGTGCCAGAAGCTTCATCGACAGGAACACTGAAGCTTTCTTT
TRBV7-2	-	TRBJ1-2	-	CASSLDSNYGYTF	TGTGCCAGCAGCCTGGACAGTAACTATGGCTACACCTTC
TRBV9	TRBD1	TRBJ1-1	-	CASSPQGVMNTEAFF	TGTGCCAGCAGCCCCCAGGGGGTGATGAACACTGAAGCTTTCTTT
TRBV4-1	TRBD2	TRBJ2-7	-	CASSQGSLAASSYEQYF	TGCGCCAGCAGCCAAGGATCGCTAGCGGCAAGCTCCTACGAGCAGTACTTC
TRBV7-9	-	TRBJ1-2	-	CATRGDYGYTF	TGTGCTACCCGGGGTGACTATGGCTACACCTTC
TRBV7-6	TRBD2	TRBJ2-1	-	CASSLVGGGSSPNEQFF	TGTGCCAGCAGCTTGGTGGGTGGCGGGAGTTCCCCCAATGAGCAGTTCTTC
TRBV21-1	-	TRBJ2-7	once	CASSKFLTSGDYEQYF	TGTGCCAGCAGCAAATTCCTGACTAGCGGGGACTACGAGCAGTACTTC
TRBV18	-	TRBJ1-1	-	CASSPVQTNGEAFF	TGTGCCAGCTCACCGGTACAGACAAATGGTGAAGCTTTCTTT
TRBV29-1	TRBD2	TRBJ2-7	-	CSVERGPGLAGGPGSEQYF	TGCAGCGTTGAAAGGGGACCGGGACTAGCGGGAGGGCCGGGCTCCGAGCAGTACTTC
TRBV7-9	-	TRBJ2-5	-	CASSTDIARETQYF	TGTGCCAGCAGCACGGACATCGCCAGGGAGACCCAGTACTTC
TRBV5-4	TRBD1	TRBJ2-3	-	CASSTYGTGGASTDTQYF	TGTGCCAGCAGCACCTACGGGACAGGGGGCGCGAGCACAGATACGCAGTATTTT
TRBV6-5	TRBD1	TRBJ2-7	-	CASSYGQGDYEQYF	TGTGCCAGCAGTTACGGTCAGGGGGACTACGAGCAGTACTTC
TRBV6-9	-	TRBJ2-1	-	CASSLTGSSYNEQFF	TGTGCCAGCAGTTTAACCGGGTCCTCCTACAATGAGCAGTTCTTC
TRBV5-5	TRBD2	TRBJ2-7	-	CASSFSSGGYEQYF	TGTGCCAGCAGCTTCTCTAGCGGGGGGTACGAGCAGTACTTC
TRBV9	TRBD1	TRBJ1-2	-	CASSVGTGDYGYTF	TGTGCCAGCAGCGTAGGAACAGGGGACTATGGCTACACCTTC
TRBV27	-	TRBJ1-5	-	CASRGSHNQPQHF	TGTGCCAGCAGGGGCAGCCACAATCAGCCCCAGCATTTT
TRBV9	-	TRBJ2-7	-	CASSEQGFPYEQYF	TGTGCCAGCAGCGAACAGGGATTTCCCTACGAGCAGTACTTC
TRBV6-5	TRBD1	TRBJ2-7	-	CASSPDRVEQYF	TGTGCCAGCAGCCCCGACAGGGTCGAGCAGTACTTC
TRBV25-1	-	TRBJ2-7	-	CASSGGQSAYEQYF	TGTGCCAGCAGTGGCGGACAGTCAGCCTACGAGCAGTACTTC
TRBV3-1/TRBV3-2	-	TRBJ2-5	-	CASSHQGGEETQYF	TGTGCCAGCAGCCATCAGGGGGGAGAAGAGACCCAGTACTTC
TRBV30	-	TRBJ1-1	-	CATYPGAGAVEAFF	TGTGCCACATACCCAGGGGCAGGGGCTGTTGAAGCTTTCTTT
TRBV18	TRBD1	TRBJ2-6	once	CASSWDSINSGANVLTF	TGTGCCAGCTCCTGGGACAGTATTAACTCTGGGGCCAACGTCCTGACTTTC
TRBV5-4	TRBD1	TRBJ1-2	-	CASSPVAPGTGRGYTF	TGTGCCAGCAGCCCCGTGGCTCCCGGGACAGGGAGAGGCTACACCTTC
TRBV10-3	TRBD1	TRBJ1-2	-	CAISDGQVGNYGYTF	TGTGCCATCAGTGACGGACAGGTCGGGAACTATGGCTACACCTTC
TRBV7-9	-	TRBJ1-6	-	CASSPQGWSPLHF	TGTGCCAGCAGCCCGCAGGGTTGGTCACCCCTCCACTTT
TRBV3-1/TRBV3-2	-	TRBJ2-3	-	CASSQDFGGRADTQYF	TGTGCCAGCAGCCAAGATTTCGGGGGGCGGGCAGATACGCAGTATTTT
TRBV29-1	TRBD1	TRBJ1-2	-	CSVWTGMGGYTF	TGCAGCGTTTGGACAGGGATGGGTGGCTACACCTTC
TRBV9	TRBD1	TRBJ2-4	-	CASSSPGGFNIQYF	TGTGCCAGCAGCAGCCCAGGGGGCTTTAACATTCAGTACTTC